This is a list of T cell receptor beta chains from one sample in a study of identical twins. TCRdb reprocessed the 5' RACE reads via MiXCR and lists one record per CDR3 protein. Of around 250,000 distinct CDR3 sequences listed, 6.5% to 9.5% are singletons. These data were also reused for a study on yellow fever vaccine responses in identical twins.

Sequenced: CD8+ T cells sorted from blood. The receptors stem from a woman under 30 in good health. CDR3s include the opening cysteine and the closing phenylalanine or tryptophan. D genes are given only for firm matches. A clone size is listed for some rows: how often the clone was seen (once, few, many), or a class if it is expanded.

TGTGCCATCAGTGAAGGGCAGGGCTCCGGGAGGACTGAAGCTTTCTTT | CAISEGQGSGRTEAFF | TRBJ1-1 | . | few | TRBV10-3
TGTGCCAGCAGCTACTGGACTAGCGGGTCCGCCTACGAGCAGTACTTC | CASSYWTSGSAYEQYF | TRBJ2-7 | TRBD2 | . | TRBV7-2
TGTGCCAGCAGCGCGGGACTAGGGTCCTACAATGAGCAGTTCTTC | CASSAGLGSYNEQFF | TRBJ2-1 | TRBD2 | . | TRBV2
TGTGCCAGCAGCAATCGTCTAGTGATCTACGAGCAGTACTTC | CASSNRLVIYEQYF | TRBJ2-7 | . | few | TRBV7-9
TGTGCCAGCAGTCCGCTCGGACCGCACTGCTCCTACGAGCAGTACTTC | CASSPLGPHCSYEQYF | TRBJ2-7 | . | many | TRBV12-3/TRBV12-4
TGTGCCAGCAGCCAAGATCGAGCGGGATCAGCAGATACGCAGTATTTT | CASSQDRAGSADTQYF | TRBJ2-3 | TRBD2 | . | TRBV3-1
TGTGCCAGCAGCTCGGGAGTCCCCTACAATGAGCAGTTCTTC | CASSSGVPYNEQFF | TRBJ2-1 | . | many | TRBV7-9
TGCAGTGCTAGAGATAGCAGGGGCAATTTTTTCTACGAGCAGTACTTC | CSARDSRGNFFYEQYF | TRBJ2-7 | . | few | TRBV20-1
TGTGCCACGCGAGAGGAACGATTAATGAACACTGAAGCTTTCTTT | CATREERLMNTEAFF | TRBJ1-1 | . | few | TRBV15
TGTGCCAGCAGCTCCCCAACCAGGGAGGGCCATCGAGATACGCAGTATTTT | CASSSPTREGHRDTQYF | TRBJ2-3 | TRBD2 | . | TRBV7-8
TGTGCCACCAGTGATTTGGGGACAGGGGGATTCCCGGACTCCTACGAGCAGTACTTC | CATSDLGTGGFPDSYEQYF | TRBJ2-7 | TRBD1 | . | TRBV24-1
TGTGCCAGCACCCCTCGGACAGGGGGCTACGAGCAGTACTTC | CASTPRTGGYEQYF | TRBJ2-7 | TRBD1 | many | TRBV7-9
TGTGCCAGCAGCTTAATCAGCCCCTCACCCGGGGCCAACGTCCTGACTTTC | CASSLISPSPGANVLTF | TRBJ2-6 | . | . | TRBV7-9
TGTGCCAGCAGTTTATGGGGCGGGGAGCTGTTTTTT | CASSLWGGELFF | TRBJ2-2 | . | few | TRBV28
TGTGCCAGCAGTGAAGGAGGGGGGGTCAGCGAGCAGTACTTC | CASSEGGGVSEQYF | TRBJ2-7 | . | . | TRBV2
TGTGCCAGCAGTTTATCCACAGGGGGGTTAGCGGGAGTTACCTCTGGGGCCAACGTCCTGACTTTC | CASSLSTGGLAGVTSGANVLTF | TRBJ2-6 | . | few | TRBV28
TGTGCCAGCAGCTTAGTAGGGGCAGAGACCCAGTACTTC | CASSLVGAETQYF | TRBJ2-5 | . | few | TRBV7-2
TGTGCCAGCAGCAACTCGACAGGCGGCGGCTACACCTTC | CASSNSTGGGYTF | TRBJ1-2 | . | . | TRBV11-3
TGTGCCAGCAGCTTAGACGTTCAGGGAATCTATGGCTACACCTTC | CASSLDVQGIYGYTF | TRBJ1-2 | . | many | TRBV7-9
TGTGCCAGCAGGCCCTCGGGACTAGCCTACGAGCAGTACTTC | CASRPSGLAYEQYF | TRBJ2-7 | TRBD2 | . | TRBV27
TGCAGTGCTAGATCCCCGGGACTCCGGGCCGGGGAGCTGTTTTTT | CSARSPGLRAGELFF | TRBJ2-2 | . | many | TRBV20-1
TGCAGCGTGCGGACCGATAGCTCCTACGAGCAGTACTTC | CSVRTDSSYEQYF | TRBJ2-7 | . | many | TRBV29-1
TGCGCCAGCAGCCAAGAGGCAGGACCCGGGGAGCTGTTTTTT | CASSQEAGPGELFF | TRBJ2-2 | . | . | TRBV4-3
TGCAGTGCTAGACAAATGTCCACCCGGAATGAGCAGTTCTTC | CSARQMSTRNEQFF | TRBJ2-1 | . | few | TRBV20-1